The entry below gives a single T cell receptor (beta chain) sequence along with its context. What it binds is unknown. This specimen belongs to a study of cytomegalovirus exposure and HLA in healthy donors. The V gene's germline CDR1 is SGHNT and CDR2 YYREEE (reference sequence). This CDR3 region has 17 residues. The junction had 5 bases not matched to a gene; V was cut back by 0 bases and J by 2 bases. Broader study findings: Several top significant clusters appeared, in a later analysis, to be linked to common viral pathogens. The authors enumerated some 170 TCR beta chains as linked to cytomegalovirus. Most CMV-associated TCR beta chains were later found to appear HLA-restricted.

13 Jbeta primers and 60 Vbeta primers were used for the PCR. The protocol was immunoSEQ multiplex PCR, while the TCRdb copy is restricted to in-frame clones and leaves out a portion. Here the sample spans approximately 130,000 clones, 75% to 90% being singletons. Sequenced material: PBMCs. The sequence derives from a woman aged 40-49 years in good health and CMV-seropositive. The rearrangement joins TRBV5-4 to TRBJ2-2; 9 bases fit TRBD2. CDR3 residues: CASSLVPSGANTGELFF. CDR3 nucleotides: TGTGCCAGCAGCTTGGTCCCTAGCGGGGCTAACACCGGGGAGCTGTTTTTT.